The present T cell receptor (beta chain) was sequenced within a study of T-cell memory formation after mild COVID-19. In TCRdb, the 5' RACE reads were re-called with MiXCR into one record per CDR3 protein. The sample holds about 140,000 distinct CDR3 sequences; 14% are singletons and the top ten take about 26%. This CDR3 region has 16 residues. Trimming pared 6 bases from V and 5 bases from J, leaving 22 bases between. In this sample, this clonotype turned up a few times. Sequences were obtained from PBMCs or a T cell subset sorted from them (not recorded which). The TCR comes from an adult woman who had mild COVID-19 (a few samples of this study predate the infection). Cell type and time point are not known. The V gene is TRBV12-3 or TRBV12-4, the J gene TRBJ2-5; D possibly corresponds to TRBD2 (6 bases). CDR3 in DNA: TGTGCCAGCAGCAAGGACGGGTTATCTGGGGGGGAGACCCAGTACTTC. Translated: CASSKDGLSGGETQYF.